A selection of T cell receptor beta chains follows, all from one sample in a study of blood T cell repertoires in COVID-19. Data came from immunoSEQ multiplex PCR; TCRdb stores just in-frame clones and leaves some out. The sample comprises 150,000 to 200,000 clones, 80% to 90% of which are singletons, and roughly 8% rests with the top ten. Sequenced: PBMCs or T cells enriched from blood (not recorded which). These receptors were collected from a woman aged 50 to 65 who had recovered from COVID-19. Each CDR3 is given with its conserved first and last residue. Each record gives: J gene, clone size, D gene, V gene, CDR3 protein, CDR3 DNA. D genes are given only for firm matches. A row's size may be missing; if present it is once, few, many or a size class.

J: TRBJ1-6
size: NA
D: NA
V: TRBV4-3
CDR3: CASSQDASQTYNSPLHF
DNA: TGCGCCAGCAGCCAAGACGCCTCACAGACATATAATTCACCCCTCCACTTT

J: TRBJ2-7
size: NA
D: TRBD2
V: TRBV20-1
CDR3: CSASRLAGTTSYEQYF
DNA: TGCAGTGCTAGTAGACTAGCGGGGACGACTTCCTACGAGCAGTACTTC

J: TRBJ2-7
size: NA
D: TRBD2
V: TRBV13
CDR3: CASTLTSGRNGEQYF
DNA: TGTGCCAGCACACTAACTAGCGGGAGGAATGGCGAGCAGTACTTC

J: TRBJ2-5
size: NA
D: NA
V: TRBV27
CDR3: CASSQADRVETQYF
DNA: TGTGCCAGCAGTCAAGCCGACAGAGTAGAGACCCAGTACTTC

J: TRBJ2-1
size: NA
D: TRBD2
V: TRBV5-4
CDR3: CASSSLVLRGGYNEQFF
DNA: TGTGCCAGCAGCTCTCTGGTCCTTCGGGGGGGTTACAATGAGCAGTTCTTC

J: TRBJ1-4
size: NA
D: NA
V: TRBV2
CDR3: CASSEYRDTATNEKLFF
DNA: TGTGCCAGCAGTGAATACCGCGACACCGCAACTAATGAAAAACTGTTTTTT

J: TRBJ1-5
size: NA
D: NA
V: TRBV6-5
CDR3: CASRKFGDQPQHF
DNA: TGTGCCAGCAGAAAATTCGGGGATCAGCCCCAGCATTTT

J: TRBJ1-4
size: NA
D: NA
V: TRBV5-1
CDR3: CASSLSPTNEKLFF
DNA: TGCGCCAGCAGCCTTAGCCCAACTAATGAAAAACTGTTTTTT

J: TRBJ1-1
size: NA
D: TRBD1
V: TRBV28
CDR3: CASSSLGQGGGGQAFF
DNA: TGTGCCAGCAGTTCCCTGGGACAGGGGGGTGGGGGCCAAGCTTTCTTT

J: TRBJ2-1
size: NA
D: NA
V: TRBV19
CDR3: CASSRAYNEQFF
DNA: TGTGCCAGTAGTCGAGCCTACAATGAGCAGTTCTTC

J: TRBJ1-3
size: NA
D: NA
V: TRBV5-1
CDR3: CASSLTGLGNTIYF
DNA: TGCGCCAGCAGCTTAACAGGGCTTGGAAACACCATATATTTT

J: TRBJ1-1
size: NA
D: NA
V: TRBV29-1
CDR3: CSVERGGRAFF
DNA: TGCAGCGTTGAACGTGGGGGGAGAGCTTTCTTT

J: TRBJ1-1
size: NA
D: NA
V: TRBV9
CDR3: CASSAGGTSTTEAFF
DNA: TGTGCCAGCAGCGCAGGAGGGACCTCCACCACTGAAGCTTTCTTT

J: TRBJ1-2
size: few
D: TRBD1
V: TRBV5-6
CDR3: CASSLGTVYGYTF
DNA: TGTGCCAGCAGCTTAGGGACAGTCTATGGCTACACCTTC

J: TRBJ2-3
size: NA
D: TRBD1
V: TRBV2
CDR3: CASPVGGGTDTQYF
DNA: TGTGCCAGCCCGGTAGGGGGCGGCACAGATACGCAGTATTTT

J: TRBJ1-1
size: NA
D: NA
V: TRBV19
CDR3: CASSIPGLGEAFF
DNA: TGTGCCAGTAGTATCCCAGGGTTGGGTGAAGCTTTCTTT

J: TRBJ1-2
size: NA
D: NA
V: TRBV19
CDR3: CASSTAYTTGGYTF
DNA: TGTGCCAGTAGTACGGCTTATACAACAGGCGGCTACACCTTC

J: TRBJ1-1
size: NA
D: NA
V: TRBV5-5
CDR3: CASFRVGGTEAFF
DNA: TGTGCCAGCTTCCGGGTAGGGGGTACTGAAGCTTTCTTT

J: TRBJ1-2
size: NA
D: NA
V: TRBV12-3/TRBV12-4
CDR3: CASSFLLTVDYTF
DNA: TGTGCCAGCAGTTTTCTCCTGACAGTTGACTACACCTTC

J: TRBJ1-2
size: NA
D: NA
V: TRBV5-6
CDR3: CASSRKTVSYGYTF
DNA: TGTGCCAGCAGCCGGAAGACAGTTTCCTATGGCTACACCTTC

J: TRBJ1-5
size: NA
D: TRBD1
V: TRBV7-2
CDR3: CASSKGTGGNQPQHF
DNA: TGTGCCAGCAGCAAGGGAACAGGGGGCAATCAGCCCCAGCATTTT

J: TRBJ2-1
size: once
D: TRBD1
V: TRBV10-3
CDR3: CAISGVRDRLYNEQFF
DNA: TGTGCCATCAGTGGTGTTAGGGACAGGCTATACAATGAGCAGTTCTTC

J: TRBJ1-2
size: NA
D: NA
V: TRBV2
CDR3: CASSENSLNYGYTF
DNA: TGTGCCAGCAGTGAAAACAGTTTAAACTATGGCTACACCTTC

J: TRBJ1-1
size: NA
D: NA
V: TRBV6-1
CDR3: CASSEKRRVSFGTEAFF
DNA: TGTGCCAGCAGTGAAAAAAGGAGGGTCAGCTTTGGCACTGAAGCTTTCTTT

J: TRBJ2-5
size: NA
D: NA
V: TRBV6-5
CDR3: CASSYSRGRQETQYF
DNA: TGTGCCAGCAGTTACTCTCGGGGGAGACAAGAGACCCAGTACTTC

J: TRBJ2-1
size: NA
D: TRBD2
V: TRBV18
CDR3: CASSSTSARDEQFF
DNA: TGTGCCAGCTCATCGACTAGCGCAAGGGATGAGCAGTTCTTC

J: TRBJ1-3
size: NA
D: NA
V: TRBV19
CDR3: CASSLQFFPGNTIYF
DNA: TGTGCCAGTAGCCTACAGTTTTTCCCTGGAAACACCATATATTTT

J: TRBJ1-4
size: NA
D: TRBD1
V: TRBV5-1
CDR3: CASSPGTVRTNEKLFF
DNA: TGCGCCAGCAGCCCCGGGACAGTCAGGACTAATGAAAAACTGTTTTTT

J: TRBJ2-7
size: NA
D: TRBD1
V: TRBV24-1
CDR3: CATSPTGGSYEQYF
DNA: TGTGCCACCAGTCCCACAGGGGGGTCCTACGAGCAGTACTTC

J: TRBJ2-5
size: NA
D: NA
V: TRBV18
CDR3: CASSPPLIVQGWGLYQETQYF
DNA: TGTGCCAGCTCACCCCCCCTCATCGTACAGGGGTGGGGACTGTACCAAGAGACCCAGTACTTC

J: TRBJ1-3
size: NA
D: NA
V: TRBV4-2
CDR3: CASSGGVAAGNTIYF
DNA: TGTGCCAGCAGCGGGGGGGTTGCGGCTGGAAACACCATATATTTT

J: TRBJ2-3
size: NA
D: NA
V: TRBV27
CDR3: CASSLTAEDTQYF
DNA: TGTGCCAGCAGTTTAACAGCCGAAGATACGCAGTATTTT

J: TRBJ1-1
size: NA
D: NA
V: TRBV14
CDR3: CASSRQRPSEILQTEAFF
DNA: TGTGCCAGCAGCCGACAAAGGCCTTCAGAGATCCTTCAGACTGAAGCTTTCTTT

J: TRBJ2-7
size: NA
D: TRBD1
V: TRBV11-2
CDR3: CASSLNRGVLYEQYF
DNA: TGTGCCAGCAGCTTAAACAGGGGAGTCCTCTACGAGCAGTACTTC

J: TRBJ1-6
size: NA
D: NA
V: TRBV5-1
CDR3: CASSSGLGLFGSPLHF
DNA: TGCGCCAGCAGCTCCGGGCTGGGACTTTTCGGTTCACCCCTCCACTTT

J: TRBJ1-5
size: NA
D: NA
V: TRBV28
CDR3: CASSLGGKGPPQHF
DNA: TGTGCCAGCAGTTTAGGAGGGAAAGGGCCGCCCCAGCATTTT

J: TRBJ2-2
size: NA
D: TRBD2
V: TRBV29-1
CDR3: CSVATSGGTGELFF
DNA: TGCAGCGTTGCAACTAGCGGGGGGACCGGGGAGCTGTTTTTT

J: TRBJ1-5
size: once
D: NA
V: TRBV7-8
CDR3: CASSYDRRSNQPQHF
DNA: TGTGCCAGCAGTTATGACAGGAGAAGTAATCAGCCCCAGCATTTT

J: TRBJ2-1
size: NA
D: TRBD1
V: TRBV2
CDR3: CASGTSGGLLNEQFF
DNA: TGTGCCAGCGGTACATCAGGGGGCCTTCTCAATGAGCAGTTCTTC

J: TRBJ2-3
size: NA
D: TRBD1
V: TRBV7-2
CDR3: CASSLGGTGADTQYF
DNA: TGTGCCAGCAGCTTAGGGGGGACAGGGGCAGATACGCAGTATTTT

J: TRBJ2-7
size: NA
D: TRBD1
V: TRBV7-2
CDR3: CASSFQLSGGTGPNYEQYF
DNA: TGTGCCAGCAGCTTTCAACTTTCAGGGGGGACAGGTCCTAATTACGAGCAGTACTTC

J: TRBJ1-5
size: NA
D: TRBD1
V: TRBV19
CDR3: CASSLGAGQGARQPQHF
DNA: TGTGCCAGTAGCCTAGGCGCGGGACAGGGGGCTAGACAGCCCCAGCATTTT

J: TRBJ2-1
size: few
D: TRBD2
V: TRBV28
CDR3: CASSFASGLANEQFF
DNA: TGTGCCAGCAGTTTCGCATCCGGACTAGCCAATGAGCAGTTCTTC

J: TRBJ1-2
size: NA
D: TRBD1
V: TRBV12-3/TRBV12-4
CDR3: CASHRGRAGYTF
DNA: TGTGCCAGCCACAGGGGGCGAGCTGGCTACACCTTC

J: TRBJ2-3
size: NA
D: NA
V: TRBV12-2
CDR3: CASRARRRGEFTDTQYF
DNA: TGTGCAAGTCGCGCGCGACGGAGAGGCGAATTCACAGATACGCAGTATTTT

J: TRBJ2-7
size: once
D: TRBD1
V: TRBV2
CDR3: CASRDTGDYEQYF
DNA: TGTGCCAGCAGGGACACAGGGGACTACGAGCAGTACTTC